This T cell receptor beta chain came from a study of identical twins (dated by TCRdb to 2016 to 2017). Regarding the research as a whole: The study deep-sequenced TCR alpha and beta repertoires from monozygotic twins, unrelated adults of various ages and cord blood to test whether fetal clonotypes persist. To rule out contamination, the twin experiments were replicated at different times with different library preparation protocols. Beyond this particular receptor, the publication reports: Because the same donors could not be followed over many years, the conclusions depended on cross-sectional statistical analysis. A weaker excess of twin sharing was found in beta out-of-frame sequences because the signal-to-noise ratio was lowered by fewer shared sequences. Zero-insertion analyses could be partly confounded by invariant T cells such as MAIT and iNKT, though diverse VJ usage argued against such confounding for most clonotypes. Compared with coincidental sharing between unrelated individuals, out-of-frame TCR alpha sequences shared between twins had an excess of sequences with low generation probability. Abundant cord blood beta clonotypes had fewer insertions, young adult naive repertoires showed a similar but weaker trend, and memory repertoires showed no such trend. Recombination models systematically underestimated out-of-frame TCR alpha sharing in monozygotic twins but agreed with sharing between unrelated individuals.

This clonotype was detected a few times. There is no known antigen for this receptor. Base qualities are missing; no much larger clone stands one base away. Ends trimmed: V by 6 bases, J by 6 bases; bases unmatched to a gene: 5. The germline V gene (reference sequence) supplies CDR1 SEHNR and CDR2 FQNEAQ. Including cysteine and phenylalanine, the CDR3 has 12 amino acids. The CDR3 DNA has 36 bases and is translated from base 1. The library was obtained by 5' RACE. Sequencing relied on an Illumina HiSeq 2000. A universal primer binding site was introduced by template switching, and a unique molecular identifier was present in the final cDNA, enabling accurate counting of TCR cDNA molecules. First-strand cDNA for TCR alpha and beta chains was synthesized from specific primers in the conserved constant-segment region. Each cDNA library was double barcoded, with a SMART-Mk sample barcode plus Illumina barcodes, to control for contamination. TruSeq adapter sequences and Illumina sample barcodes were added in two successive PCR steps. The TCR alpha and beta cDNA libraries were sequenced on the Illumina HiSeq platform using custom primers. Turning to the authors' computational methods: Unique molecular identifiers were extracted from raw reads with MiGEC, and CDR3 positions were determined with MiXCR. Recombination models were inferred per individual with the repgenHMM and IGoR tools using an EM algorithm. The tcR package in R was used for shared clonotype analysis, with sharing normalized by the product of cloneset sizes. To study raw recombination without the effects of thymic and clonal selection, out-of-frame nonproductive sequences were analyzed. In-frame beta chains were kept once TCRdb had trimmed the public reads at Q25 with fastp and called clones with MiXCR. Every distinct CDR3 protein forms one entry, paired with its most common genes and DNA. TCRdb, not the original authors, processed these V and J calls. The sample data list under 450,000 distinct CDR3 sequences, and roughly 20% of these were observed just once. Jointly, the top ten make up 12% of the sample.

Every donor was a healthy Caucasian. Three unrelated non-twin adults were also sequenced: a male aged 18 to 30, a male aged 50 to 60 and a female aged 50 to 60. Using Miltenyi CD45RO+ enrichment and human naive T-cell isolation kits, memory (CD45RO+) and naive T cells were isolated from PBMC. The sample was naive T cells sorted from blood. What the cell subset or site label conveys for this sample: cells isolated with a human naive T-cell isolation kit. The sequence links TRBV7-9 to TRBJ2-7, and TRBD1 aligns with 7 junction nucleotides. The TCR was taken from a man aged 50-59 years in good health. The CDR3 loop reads CASRRGQTEQYF. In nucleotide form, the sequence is TGTGCCAGCAGACGGGGACAGACCGAGCAGTACTTC.